This T cell receptor beta chain was sequenced during a study of blood T cell repertoires in COVID-19. Study summary: Spain, Italy and the United States supplied samples that represented acute and convalescent COVID-19. T cells, B-cell-depleted T cells, or PBMCs supplied cDNA or gDNA.

Per the authors' pipeline: For nucleated cells, counts were estimated from reference gene primer amplification. Only in-frame clones appear in the TCRdb table, and some are missing; sequencing was by immunoSEQ multiplex PCR. V and J calls and clone size come straight from that table; D and trimming were deduced from the DNA. The table has around 150,000 clones, approximately 80% seen once. Sequences were obtained from peripheral blood. This clonotype originated in a human donor in a cohort sampled during active COVID-19.

This CDR3 reads CASSGSFGGQPQHF. The CDR3 nucleotides are TGTGCCAGCAGTGGATCTTTCGGGGGACAGCCCCAGCATTTT. V gene TRBV6-2 or TRBV6-3 combines with J gene TRBJ1-5, with D possibly TRBD1 on 5 matching bases. This CDR3 has 14 residues. The V gene's germline CDR1 is MNHEY and CDR2 SVGEGT. V shed 5 bases and J shed 7 bases, with 15 bases lying between them.